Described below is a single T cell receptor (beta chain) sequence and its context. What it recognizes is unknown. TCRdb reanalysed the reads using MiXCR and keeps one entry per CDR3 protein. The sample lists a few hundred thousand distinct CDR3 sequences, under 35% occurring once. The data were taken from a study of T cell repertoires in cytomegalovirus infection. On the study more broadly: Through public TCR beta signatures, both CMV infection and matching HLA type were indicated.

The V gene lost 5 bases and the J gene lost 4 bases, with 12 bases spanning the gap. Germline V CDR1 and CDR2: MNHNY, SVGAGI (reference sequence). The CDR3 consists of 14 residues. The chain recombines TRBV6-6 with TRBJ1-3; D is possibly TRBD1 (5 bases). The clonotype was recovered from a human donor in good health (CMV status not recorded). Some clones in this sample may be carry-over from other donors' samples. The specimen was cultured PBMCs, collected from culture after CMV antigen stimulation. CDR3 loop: CASSAGGAGNTIYF. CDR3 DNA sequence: TGTGCCAGCAGTGCGGGTGGGGCGGGAAACACCATATATTTT.